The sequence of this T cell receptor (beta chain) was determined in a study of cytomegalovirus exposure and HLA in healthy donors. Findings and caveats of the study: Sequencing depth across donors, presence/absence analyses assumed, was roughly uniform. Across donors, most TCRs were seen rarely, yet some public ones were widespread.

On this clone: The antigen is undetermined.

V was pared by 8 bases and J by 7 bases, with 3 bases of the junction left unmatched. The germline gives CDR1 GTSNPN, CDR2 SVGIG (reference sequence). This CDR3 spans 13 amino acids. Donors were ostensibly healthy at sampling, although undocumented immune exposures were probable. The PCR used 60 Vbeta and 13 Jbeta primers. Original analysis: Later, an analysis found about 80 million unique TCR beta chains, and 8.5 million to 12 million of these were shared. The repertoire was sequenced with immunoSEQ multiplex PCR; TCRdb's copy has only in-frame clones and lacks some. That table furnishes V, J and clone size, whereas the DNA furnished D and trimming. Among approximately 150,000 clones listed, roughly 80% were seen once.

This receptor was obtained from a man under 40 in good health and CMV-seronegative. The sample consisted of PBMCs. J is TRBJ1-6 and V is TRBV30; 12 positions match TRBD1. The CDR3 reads CARGQGANSPLHF. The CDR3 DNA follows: TGTGCCAGGGGACAGGGGGCGAATTCACCCCTCCACTTT.